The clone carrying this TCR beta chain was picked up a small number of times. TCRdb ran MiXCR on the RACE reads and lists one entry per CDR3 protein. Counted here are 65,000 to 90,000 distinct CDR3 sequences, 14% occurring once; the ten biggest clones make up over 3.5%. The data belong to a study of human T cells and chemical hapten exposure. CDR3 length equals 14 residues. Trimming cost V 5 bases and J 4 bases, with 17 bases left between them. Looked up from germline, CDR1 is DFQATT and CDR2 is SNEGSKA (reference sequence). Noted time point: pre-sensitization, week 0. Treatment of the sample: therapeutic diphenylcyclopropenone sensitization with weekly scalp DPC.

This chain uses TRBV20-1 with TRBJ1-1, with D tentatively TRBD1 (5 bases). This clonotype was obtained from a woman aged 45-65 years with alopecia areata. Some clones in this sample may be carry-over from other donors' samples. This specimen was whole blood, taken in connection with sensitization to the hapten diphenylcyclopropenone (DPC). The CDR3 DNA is TGCAGTGCTTCCTCCGGGGCTAGAGCCACTGAAGCTTTCTTT. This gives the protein CSASSGARATEAFF.